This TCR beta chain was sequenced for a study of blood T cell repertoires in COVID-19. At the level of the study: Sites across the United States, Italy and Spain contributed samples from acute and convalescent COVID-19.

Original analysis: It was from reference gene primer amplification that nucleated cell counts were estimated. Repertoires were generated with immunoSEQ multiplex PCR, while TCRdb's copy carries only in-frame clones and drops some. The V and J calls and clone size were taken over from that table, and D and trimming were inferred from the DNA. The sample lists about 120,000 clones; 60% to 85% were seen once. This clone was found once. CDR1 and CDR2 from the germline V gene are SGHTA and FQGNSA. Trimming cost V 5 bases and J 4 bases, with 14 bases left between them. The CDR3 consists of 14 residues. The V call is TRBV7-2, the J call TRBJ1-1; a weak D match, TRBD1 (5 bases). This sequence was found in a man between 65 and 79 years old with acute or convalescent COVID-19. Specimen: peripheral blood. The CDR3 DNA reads TGTGCCAGCAGCCTTGCGCCAGGGTCCACTGAAGCTTTCTTT. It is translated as CASSLAPGSTEAFF.